The source of this TCR beta chain is a study of blood T cell repertoires in COVID-19. Study background: Acute and convalescent COVID-19 specimens originated in the United States, Italy and Spain. T cells, B-cell-depleted T cells, or PBMCs provided the cDNA or gDNA that served as material.

Enrolled during active infection, Seattle patients were then followed longitudinally. The CDR3 sequence is 14 residues long. Germline CDR1 and CDR2: LNHDA and SQIVND (reference sequence). The V and J ends lost 4 bases and 3 bases respectively, with 10 bases between them. Original analysis: Amplification with reference gene primers provided the estimates of nucleated cell counts. Here immunoSEQ multiplex PCR was the method, and the copy in TCRdb shows in-frame clones only, minus some. That table furnishes V, J and clone size, whereas the DNA furnished D and trimming. The sample comprises about 130,000 clones, more than 70% of which are singletons, and around 3% rests with the top ten.

This TCR was sampled from a woman older than 75 with COVID-19, enrolled during active disease. The chain is built from TRBV19 and TRBJ1-5, with D possibly being TRBD1 (5 bases). What was sequenced was peripheral blood. CDR3 sequence (DNA): TGTGCCAGTAGTACGACAGCCGTCAATCAGCCCCAGCATTTT. The encoded protein is CASSTTAVNQPQHF.